This record looks at one TCR beta chain sequence and its context. The whole isolated RNA underwent reverse transcription, so sequencing captured expressed TCRB transcripts. An average of roughly 1 million reads was obtained from stem cell-like memory T cell samples. Measured with immunoSEQ multiplex PCR; TCRdb has only the in-frame clones, and not every one. The table has more than 85,000 clones, roughly 43% seen once; the top ten hold roughly 0.07%. The data are from a study of beta chain features in type 1 diabetes. The CDR3 sequence is 16 residues long. V dropped 8 bases and J dropped 2; count of bases not matched to a gene: 11. Germline values: CDR1 SGHAT, CDR2 FQNNGV.

What was sequenced was stem cell memory CD4+ T cells from blood. J is TRBJ2-3 and V is TRBV11-2; TRBD2 matches at 9 bases. This TCR was sampled from a young woman in good health. CDR3 sequence reads: CASAIPPSGTTDTQYF. Here the CDR3 DNA reads TGTGCCAGCGCCATTCCGCCTAGCGGGACCACAGATACGCAGTATTTT.